This T cell receptor beta chain was captured in a study of T cells in Graves' hyperthyroidism and ophthalmopathy. There are many counts of this clonotype. Researchers amplified the TCR beta CDR3 regions from RNA transcripts. First-round RT-PCR of the TCR CDR3 relied on the HTBI primer set. TCRdb passed the multiplex PCR reads through MiXCR, listing each CDR3 protein once. The table includes approximately 640,000 distinct CDR3 sequences, approximately 15% detected once. The sequence came from a man aged 50 to 60 with Graves' hyperthyroidism. What was sequenced was blood.

The CDR3 protein is CASSLTDGTYEQYF. The CDR3 bases are TGTGCCAGCAGCCTCACGGACGGAACCTACGAGCAGTACTTC. This chain links TRBV11-2 with TRBJ2-7; no firm D call. The ends were cut back, 5 bases at V and 2 bases at J, with 13 bases in the middle. The CDR3 has 14 residues. The germline CDR1 and CDR2 sequences are SGHAT and FQNNGV.